The next 28 T cell receptor beta chains were all read from a single sample in a study of shared clonotypes between healthy human individuals (dated by TCRdb to about 2020). Receptors were amplified or captured by the immunoSEQ multiplex PCR assay. Not all clones reach the TCRdb copy of this immuneACCESS table, which keeps in-frame sequences only. Checked studies attribute under half of the gap to unresolved V genes and leave the rest unexplained. A total of millions of clones appear in this sample, less than 95% of them only once. The top ten constitute roughly 1% of the sample. CD8 naive samples were obtained by positive selection for CCR7 among CD45RO-negative cells, yielding a CD45RA+CCR7+ population from which TemRA cells were excluded. Sequencing was performed on naive CD8+ T cells sorted from blood. The sample's cell subset or site, from its label and the paper: CD45RA+CCR7+. The receptor source for this set is a man younger than 35 in good health.

This chain links TRBV28 with TRBJ2-7; D is possibly TRBD1 or TRBD2 (5 bases each). Looked up from germline, CDR1 is MDHEN and CDR2 is SYDVKM. V shed 6 bases and J shed 3 bases, with 15 bases lying between them. The CDR3 totals 14 residues. DNA for the CDR3: TGTGCCAGCAGACAAGCAGGGACCCACTACGAGCAGTACTTC. Translation gives CASRQAGTHYEQYF.

Points on this clone: This specimen includes other DNA sequences encoding the same CDR3. V usage is TRBV11-2 and J usage is TRBJ2-7; D ambiguous. This CDR3 contains 13 residues. Trimming removed 1 base from V and 3 bases from J, with 7 bases in between. CDR1 SGHAT and CDR2 FQNNGV come from the germline V gene. The chain's CDR3 is CASSLVGSYEQYF. The CDR3, as DNA: TGTGCCAGCAGCTTAGTCGGCAGCTACGAGCAGTACTTC. Combining the CDR3 with reference TRBV11-2 and TRBJ2-7 gives the whole variable domain EAGVAQSPRYKIIEKRQSVAFWCNPISGHATLYWYQQILGQGPKLLIQFQNNGVVDDSQLPKDRFSAERLKGVDSTLKIQPAKLEDSAVYLCASSLVGSYEQYFGPGTRLTVT.

The chain employs TRBV9 and TRBJ2-7; possibly TRBD1 for D (6 bases). The V end lost 0 bases, the J end lost 0 bases, and 10 bases lay between the germline ends. The length of the CDR3 is 15 residues. Per the germline V gene, CDR1 is SGDLS and CDR2 is YYNGEE. The CDR3 spells CASSVEGTPSYEQYF. The CDR3 region has the DNA TGTGCCAGCAGCGTAGAAGGGACACCCTCCTACGAGCAGTACTTC.

Worth noting for this clone: The junction differs from germline at one of its ends, possibly a read error. J is TRBJ1-2 and V is TRBV6-6; D remains unclear. Germline CDR1 reads MNHNY; CDR2 reads SVGAGI (reference sequence). The CDR3 spans 12 residues. The CDR3 sequence is CASTSPPWPGHF. For the CDR3, the DNA is TGTGCCAGCACCTCCCCCCCCTGGCCAGGCCATTTC.

The chain has TRBV6-1 and TRBJ1-4; 7 bases match TRBD1. The CDR3 has 16 residues. Germline V lookup: CDR1 MNHNS, CDR2 SASEGT. V was clipped by 0 bases and J by 6 bases; unmatched bases: 7. The CDR3 sequence is CASSEALRQGDEKLFF. Here the CDR3 DNA reads TGTGCCAGCAGTGAAGCGCTTCGACAGGGTGATGAAAAACTGTTTTTT.

This clone was counted once. DNA for the CDR3: TGTGCCAGCAGCCCCAGGACTAGCGGGAGGGCCCTGTACTTC. This codes for CASSPRTSGRALYF. The V gene is TRBV7-2, the J gene TRBJ2-7, with TRBD2 identical over 15 bases. Germline trimming cut 5 bases from V and 12 bases from J; bases unmatched to any gene: 8. Germline assignment: CDR1 SGHTA and CDR2 FQGNSA. CDR3 size: 14 residues.

The V gene is TRBV5-1, the J gene TRBJ2-5; tentative D call: TRBD1 (6 bases). Germline values: CDR1 SGHRS, CDR2 YFSETQ. CDR3 size: 14 residues. The ends were cut back, 3 bases at V and 2 bases at J, with 11 bases in the middle. The CDR3 DNA sequence: TGCGCCAGCAGCTGGGGACACGGACAAGAGACCCAGTACTTC. The encoded protein is CASSWGHGQETQYF.

V usage is TRBV7-9 and J usage is TRBJ2-7, with 7 bases aligning to TRBD1. V lost 5 bases and J lost 5; bases outside the gene matches: 12. The germline V gene encodes CDR1 SEHNR and CDR2 FQNEAQ (reference sequence). The CDR3 has 15 residues. CDR3 region: CASSKISTGANEQYF. In DNA, the CDR3 is TGTGCCAGCAGCAAAATCTCTACAGGGGCCAACGAGCAGTACTTC.

The rearrangement joins TRBV2 to TRBJ2-1, with D maybe TRBD2 (6 bases). Germline lookup yields CDR1 SNHLY and CDR2 FYNNEI. The CDR3 is made up of 15 amino acids. The V gene lost 8 bases and the J gene lost 4 bases, with 18 bases spanning the gap. The CDR3 DNA follows: TGTGCCAGCTTGTGGCGGGAAATTACGTACAATGAGCAGTTCTTC. Amino acids: CASLWREITYNEQFF.

This chain connects TRBV2 to TRBJ2-5; perhaps D is TRBD1 or TRBD2 (5 bases each). The germline V gene has CDR1 SNHLY and CDR2 FYNNEI. The V end lost 1 base, the J end lost 5 bases, and 14 bases lay between the germline ends. The CDR3 loop spans 15 amino acids. The DNA of the CDR3 is TGTGCCAGCAGTGAAGGTTCAGGGAGTGCGGAGACCCAGTACTTC. Amino acids: CASSEGSGSAETQYF.

The chain couples TRBV5-6 to TRBJ2-1; D is uncertain. V was clipped by 4 bases and J by 15 bases, with 20 bases between them. The CDR3 is 13 amino acids. In germline, CDR1 is SGHDT, CDR2 YYEEEE. CDR3 loop: CASSPGDFTLGFF. In DNA form, the CDR3 reads TGTGCCAGCAGCCCCGGTGACTTCACCCTCGGGTTCTTC.

Turning to this clone: This same CDR3 is encoded by further DNA sequences in the sample. The chain employs TRBV27 and TRBJ1-5, with a possible D match to TRBD1 (6 bases). In germline, CDR1 is MNHEY, CDR2 SMNVEV (reference sequence). This CDR3 contains 16 residues. Trimming shortened V by 5 bases and J by 0 bases, and 14 bases separated the two germline ends. Written as DNA, the CDR3 is TGTGCCAGCAGTCCTCTAGGGGGGCCTAGCAATCAGCCCCAGCATTTT. Translating gives CASSPLGGPSNQPQHF.

V and J are TRBV9 and TRBJ2-3; 7 nucleotides match TRBD2. The V segment lost 0 bases and the J segment 11 bases; nucleotides outside the gene matches: 6. In germline, CDR1 is SGDLS, CDR2 YYNGEE. The CDR3 spans 13 residues. This CDR3 is CASSVGGTTRQYF. DNA of the CDR3: TGTGCCAGCAGCGTAGGAGGGACTACCAGGCAGTATTTT.

The V call is TRBV4-1, the J call TRBJ1-1; a possible D gene is TRBD1 (5 bases). CDR3 size: 15 residues. The V end was cut by 1 base, the J end by 4 bases, with 13 bases between. Germline V gene lookup returns CDR1 MGHRA and CDR2 YSYEKL. The CDR3 coding sequence is TGCGCCAGCAGCCAAGTAGGGCAGGGCAGCACTGAAGCTTTCTTT. Translation gives CASSQVGQGSTEAFF.

The rearrangement uses TRBV6-6 and TRBJ2-7; the D gene is possibly TRBD1 (6 bases). V was cut by 5 bases and J by 2 bases, with 13 bases left in between. The germline V gene has CDR1 MNHNY and CDR2 SVGAGI (reference sequence). The CDR3 contains 14 residues. The CDR3 nucleotides read TGTGCCAGCAGTCCAACCGGGACAACCTACGAGCAGTACTTC. The encoded protein is CASSPTGTTYEQYF.

The DNA of the CDR3 is TGTGCCAGCAGTCCCTCAACTAGCGGGGAGCTCTTCTACGAGCAGTACTTC. Its protein is CASSPSTSGELFYEQYF. This chain joins TRBV27 and TRBJ2-7, with 10 bases matching TRBD2. V lost 5 bases and J lost 3; bases outside the gene matches: 13. Germline values: CDR1 MNHEY, CDR2 SMNVEV (reference sequence). There are 17 residues in the CDR3.

This chain uses TRBV7-2 with TRBJ1-2; D gene unclear. The length of the CDR3 is 15 residues. The V and J ends lost 6 bases and 0 bases respectively, with 14 bases between them. Looked up from germline, CDR1 is SGHTA and CDR2 is FQGNSA. This chain's CDR3 is CASRVFTGPNYGYTF. The CDR3 bases are TGTGCCAGCAGGGTATTTACGGGCCCTAACTATGGCTACACCTTC.

Concerning this clone: Other DNA sequences within the sample encode an identical CDR3. This chain joins TRBV28 and TRBJ2-3; D is uncertain. Germline V CDR1 and CDR2: MDHEN, SYDVKM. Deletions cut 2 bases from V and 0 bases from J, with 6 bases between. The CDR3 contains 14 residues. DNA for the CDR3: TGTGCCAGCAGTTTAGGTACTAGCACAGATACGCAGTATTTT. Protein: CASSLGTSTDTQYF.

The chain employs TRBV4-1 and TRBJ2-3, with TRBD2 matching over 9 bases. The CDR3 runs to 14 residues. Germline loops: CDR1 MGHRA, CDR2 YSYEKL. Trimming at V came to 4 bases and at J to 5 bases, leaving 4 bases not matched to a gene. CDR3 loop: CASSLAGEGDTQYF. CDR3 in DNA: TGCGCCAGCAGCCTAGCGGGAGAGGGAGATACGCAGTATTTT.

The gene calls are TRBV10-2 and TRBJ2-3, with TRBD2 matching over 12 bases. This CDR3 is 14 amino acids long. V shed 10 bases and J 2 bases; nucleotides not matched to a gene: 4. Looked up from germline, CDR1 is WSHSY and CDR2 is SAAADI. This chain's CDR3 is CATRLAGDTDTQYF. Here the CDR3 DNA reads TGCGCCACCCGACTAGCGGGGGACACAGATACGCAGTATTTT.

This clone was recorded only once. The V and J genes are TRBV4-1 and TRBJ2-2, with 7 bases fitting TRBD2. The trim removed 8 bases at V and 7 bases at J, leaving 7 bases unmatched. The CDR3 is 13 amino acids. Per the germline V gene, CDR1 is MGHRA and CDR2 is YSYEKL. CDR3 nucleotide sequence: TGCGCCAGCTCCCGGGCGGGAGACGGGGAGCTGTTTTTT. Its translation is CASSRAGDGELFF.

This clone was recorded a few times. The same CDR3 also results from other DNA sequences found in this sample. V usage is TRBV30 and J usage is TRBJ2-5; D is ambiguous. The CDR3 sequence is 10 residues long. Trimming pared 5 bases from V and 5 bases from J, leaving 6 bases between. Germline lookup yields CDR1 GTSNPN and CDR2 SVGIG (reference sequence). In DNA, the CDR3 is TGTGCCTGGGAAGGGGAGACCCAGTACTTC. It is translated as CAWEGETQYF.

This chain links TRBV4-3 with TRBJ2-1; 8 nucleotides line up with TRBD2. V shed 0 bases and J 9 bases; nucleotides not matched to a gene: 13. Germline V lookup: CDR1 LGHNA, CDR2 YSLEER. There are 17 residues in the CDR3. CDR3: CASSQDRAGTSGIEQFF. For the CDR3, the DNA is TGCGCCAGCAGCCAAGATCGGGCTGGGACTAGTGGTATTGAGCAGTTCTTC.

This chain connects TRBV27 to TRBJ2-1; D is uncertain. The CDR3 length is 19 residues. The germline V and J ends were trimmed by 2 bases and 0 bases, with 20 bases remaining between them. Germline V gene sequence: CDR1 MNHEY, CDR2 SMNVEV (reference sequence). The CDR3 is CASSLQVNFGKSSYNEQFF. DNA for the CDR3: TGTGCCAGCAGTTTACAAGTAAATTTCGGTAAAAGCTCCTACAATGAGCAGTTCTTC.

The genes are TRBV4-1 and TRBJ2-5; D remains unclear. Trimming pared 4 bases from V and 5 bases from J, leaving 11 bases between. Germline V gene sequence: CDR1 MGHRA, CDR2 YSYEKL. CDR3 length: 13 residues. The CDR3 loop reads CASSLRLLETQYF. The CDR3, as DNA: TGCGCCAGCAGCCTCAGGCTCCTCGAGACCCAGTACTTC.

V and J are TRBV29-1 and TRBJ2-5; perhaps TRBD2 as D (7 bases). Germline CDR1 is SQVTM and CDR2 is ANQGSEA. The germline V and J ends were trimmed by 2 bases and 2 bases, with 21 bases remaining between them. The CDR3 length is 17 residues. The CDR3 sequence: CSVEFRGGTGMQETQYF. DNA of the CDR3: TGCAGCGTTGAATTTCGCGGGGGTACAGGGATGCAAGAGACCCAGTACTTC.

V is TRBV28 and J is TRBJ2-5, with D tentatively TRBD2 (6 bases). Trimming stripped 6 bases from V and 3 bases from J, with 17 bases between. In germline, CDR1 is MDHEN, CDR2 SYDVKM. CDR3 size: 15 residues. CDR3 sequence reads: CASSRVSGGEETQYF. The CDR3 nucleotides are TGTGCCAGCAGCCGCGTCTCGGGCGGGGAAGAGACCCAGTACTTC.

To note about this clone: The same CDR3 arises from other DNA sequences in this sample as well. This chain links TRBV4-1 with TRBJ2-3, with 10 bases identical to TRBD2. The CDR3 loop spans 15 amino acids. The ends lost 2 bases at V and 3 bases at J; junction bases unmatched: 2. CDR1 and CDR2 (germline): MGHRA, YSYEKL. CDR3 nucleotides: TGCGCCAGCAGCCAACCTAGCGGGGGTACAGATACGCAGTATTTT. It codes for CASSQPSGGTDTQYF.